A selection of T cell receptor beta chains follows, all from one sample in a study of blood T cell repertoires in COVID-19. Assay: immunoSEQ multiplex PCR; the TCRdb copy retains only in-frame clones and omits some. The sample has about 310,000 clones, almost 90% seen once. The sample was PBMCs or T cells enriched from blood (not recorded which). Receptor source: a young woman with acute COVID-19. CDR3s include the opening cysteine and the closing phenylalanine or tryptophan. The order of the fields is CDR3 DNA, CDR3 protein, V gene, clone size, J gene, D gene. The D gene is left open where the match is weak. The listing skips clone size in some rows; elsewhere it reads once, few, many or a size class.

CDR3nt: TGTGCCAGCAGTTCTCCCGGGACAGGACCGCAAGAGACCCAGTACTTC
CDR3aa: CASSSPGTGPQETQYF
v_gene: TRBV27
abundance: .
j_gene: TRBJ2-5
d_gene: TRBD1

CDR3nt: TGTGCCTGGAGTGCCCTGGAGGGGGCGGATTACACAGATACGCAGTATTTT
CDR3aa: CAWSALEGADYTDTQYF
v_gene: TRBV30
abundance: .
j_gene: TRBJ2-3
d_gene: .

CDR3nt: TGTGCCAGCAGTTACTCCGGACAGGGGGACACTGAAGCTTTCTTT
CDR3aa: CASSYSGQGDTEAFF
v_gene: TRBV6-6
abundance: .
j_gene: TRBJ1-1
d_gene: TRBD1

CDR3nt: TGTGCCAGTAGCCCCCGGGGGGGGCGTGACTACGAGCAGTACTTC
CDR3aa: CASSPRGGRDYEQYF
v_gene: TRBV19
abundance: .
j_gene: TRBJ2-7
d_gene: TRBD2

CDR3nt: TGTGCCAGCAATACGGGACTACCACCGTCCCAGCAGTACTTC
CDR3aa: CASNTGLPPSQQYF
v_gene: TRBV19
abundance: .
j_gene: TRBJ2-7
d_gene: TRBD2

CDR3nt: TGTGCCAGCACCGTAGACAGCTCCTATAATTCACCCCTCCACTTT
CDR3aa: CASTVDSSYNSPLHF
v_gene: TRBV27
abundance: .
j_gene: TRBJ1-6
d_gene: .

CDR3nt: TGTGCCAGTAGTATAAAGGGGCTCGGTGAAAAACTGTTTTTT
CDR3aa: CASSIKGLGEKLFF
v_gene: TRBV19
abundance: .
j_gene: TRBJ1-4
d_gene: .

CDR3nt: TGTGCCAGCAGTGGTCAGGGGGCCGGCAATCAGCCCCAGCATTTT
CDR3aa: CASSGQGAGNQPQHF
v_gene: TRBV28
abundance: .
j_gene: TRBJ1-5
d_gene: TRBD1

CDR3nt: TGTGCCAGCAGCAGTCACAGAGAGACCCAGTACTTC
CDR3aa: CASSSHRETQYF
v_gene: TRBV21-1
abundance: .
j_gene: TRBJ2-5
d_gene: .

CDR3nt: TGTGCCAGCAGTCAGGGACATTCTATGAACACTGAAGCTTTCTTT
CDR3aa: CASSQGHSMNTEAFF
v_gene: TRBV6-5
abundance: .
j_gene: TRBJ1-1
d_gene: .

CDR3nt: TGTGCCAGCAGCGCGGACAGGAAAGGGTCCTACGAGCAGTACTTC
CDR3aa: CASSADRKGSYEQYF
v_gene: TRBV5-6
abundance: .
j_gene: TRBJ2-7
d_gene: TRBD1

CDR3nt: TGTGCCAGCAGTTTGCCCTTTAGGGGGTCAGAGACCCAGTACTTC
CDR3aa: CASSLPFRGSETQYF
v_gene: TRBV28
abundance: .
j_gene: TRBJ2-5
d_gene: .

CDR3nt: TGTGCCAGCGCGGGGGAGTACCAAGAGACCCAGTACTTC
CDR3aa: CASAGEYQETQYF
v_gene: TRBV7-2
abundance: .
j_gene: TRBJ2-5
d_gene: TRBD2

CDR3nt: TGTGCCAGTTCCCGGGACAGGGGGCCCGGTGGCTATGGCTACACCTTC
CDR3aa: CASSRDRGPGGYGYTF
v_gene: TRBV19
abundance: few
j_gene: TRBJ1-2
d_gene: TRBD1

CDR3nt: TGTGCCAGCATCGAACAGGGGGCATATGGCTACACCTTC
CDR3aa: CASIEQGAYGYTF
v_gene: TRBV28
abundance: .
j_gene: TRBJ1-2
d_gene: TRBD1

CDR3nt: TGTGCCAGCAGCTTACTTATAGCGGGAGGGGGTGCAGATACGCAGTATTTT
CDR3aa: CASSLLIAGGGADTQYF
v_gene: TRBV7-2
abundance: .
j_gene: TRBJ2-3
d_gene: TRBD2

CDR3nt: TGTGCCAGCCGACAGGGGGTCTTTTCTAACTATGGCTACACCTTC
CDR3aa: CASRQGVFSNYGYTF
v_gene: TRBV5-4
abundance: .
j_gene: TRBJ1-2
d_gene: TRBD1

CDR3nt: TGTGCCAGCAGTGAAAGGGAGACCTACGAGCAGTACTTC
CDR3aa: CASSERETYEQYF
v_gene: TRBV6-1
abundance: .
j_gene: TRBJ2-7
d_gene: .

CDR3nt: TGTGCCAGCAGCGCCCTAGATTCACCCCTCCACTTT
CDR3aa: CASSALDSPLHF
v_gene: TRBV9
abundance: .
j_gene: TRBJ1-6
d_gene: .

CDR3nt: TGTGCCACCAGTGACACTGACAGGGGGCAAAGTCTTGAGGAGACCCAGTACTTC
CDR3aa: CATSDTDRGQSLEETQYF
v_gene: TRBV24-1
abundance: .
j_gene: TRBJ2-5
d_gene: TRBD1

CDR3nt: TGCGCCAGCAGCACGACAGGGAATAATGAAAAACTGTTTTTT
CDR3aa: CASSTTGNNEKLFF
v_gene: TRBV5-1
abundance: .
j_gene: TRBJ1-4
d_gene: TRBD1

CDR3nt: TGTGCCAGCAGTTTGCCAGCGGGAGGGCCGGGCGAGCAGTACTTC
CDR3aa: CASSLPAGGPGEQYF
v_gene: TRBV28
abundance: few
j_gene: TRBJ2-7
d_gene: TRBD2

CDR3nt: TGTGCCAGCAGCTTACTAGCGGACTCCTACAATGAGCAGTTCTTC
CDR3aa: CASSLLADSYNEQFF
v_gene: TRBV5-5
abundance: few
j_gene: TRBJ2-1
d_gene: TRBD2

CDR3nt: TGTGCCAGTAGCCCGGGACAGCGGACAGATACGCAGTATTTT
CDR3aa: CASSPGQRTDTQYF
v_gene: TRBV19
abundance: .
j_gene: TRBJ2-3
d_gene: TRBD1

CDR3nt: TGTGCCAGCAGCCTCGGTAAAGGGGACAGGGGAAAAGACGAGCAGTACTTC
CDR3aa: CASSLGKGDRGKDEQYF
v_gene: TRBV4-2
abundance: once
j_gene: TRBJ2-7
d_gene: TRBD1

CDR3nt: TGCGCCAGCAGCTTGACGACAACCACCTCTGGGGCCAACGTCCTGACTTTC
CDR3aa: CASSLTTTTSGANVLTF
v_gene: TRBV5-1
abundance: .
j_gene: TRBJ2-6
d_gene: .

CDR3nt: TGTGCCAGCAGCTATACTAGCGGGCCAAGCACAGATACGCAGTATTTT
CDR3aa: CASSYTSGPSTDTQYF
v_gene: TRBV5-4
abundance: .
j_gene: TRBJ2-3
d_gene: TRBD2

CDR3nt: TGTGCAAGTCGCCGAGTCGGTCCCCGAGAAAAACTGTTTTTT
CDR3aa: CASRRVGPREKLFF
v_gene: TRBV12-2
abundance: .
j_gene: TRBJ1-4
d_gene: .

CDR3nt: TGCAGTGCTAGTACGGGAGCCGTGCGAAATGAGCAGTTCTTC
CDR3aa: CSASTGAVRNEQFF
v_gene: TRBV20-1
abundance: .
j_gene: TRBJ2-1
d_gene: .

CDR3nt: TGTGCCACCAGCGGTGAACTAGCGGTCACAGATACGCAGTATTTT
CDR3aa: CATSGELAVTDTQYF
v_gene: TRBV15
abundance: .
j_gene: TRBJ2-3
d_gene: TRBD2

CDR3nt: TGTGCCAGCAGCTTAGCAAGGGGGCGCGGCTACACCTTC
CDR3aa: CASSLARGRGYTF
v_gene: TRBV7-8
abundance: once
j_gene: TRBJ1-2
d_gene: TRBD1

CDR3nt: TGTGCCAGTAGGATTACCGGGACAGGGGGCAACTATGGCTACACCTTC
CDR3aa: CASRITGTGGNYGYTF
v_gene: TRBV19
abundance: .
j_gene: TRBJ1-2
d_gene: TRBD1